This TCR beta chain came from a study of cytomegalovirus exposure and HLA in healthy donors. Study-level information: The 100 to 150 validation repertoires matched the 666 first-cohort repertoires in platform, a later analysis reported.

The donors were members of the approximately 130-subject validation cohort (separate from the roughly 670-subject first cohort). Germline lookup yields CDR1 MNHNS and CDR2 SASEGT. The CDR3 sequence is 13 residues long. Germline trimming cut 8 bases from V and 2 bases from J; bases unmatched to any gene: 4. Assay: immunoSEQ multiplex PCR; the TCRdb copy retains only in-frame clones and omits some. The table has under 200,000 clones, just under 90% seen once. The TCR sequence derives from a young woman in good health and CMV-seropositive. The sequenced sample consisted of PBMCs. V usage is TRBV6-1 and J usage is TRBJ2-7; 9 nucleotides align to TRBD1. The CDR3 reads CASWGQGTYEQYF. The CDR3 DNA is TGTGCCAGCTGGGGACAGGGTACCTACGAGCAGTACTTC.